This T cell receptor beta chain came from a study of identical twins (dated by TCRdb to about 2016). In the study overall: To test whether fetal clonotypes persist, this study deep-sequenced TCR alpha and beta repertoires from monozygotic twins, from unrelated adults of various ages, and from cord blood. To rule out contamination, the twin experiments were replicated at different times with different library preparation protocols. What the research found in general, with its limitations: Because the same donors could not be followed over many years, conclusions were based on cross-sectional statistical analysis. The excess sharing between twins in beta out-of-frame sequences was weaker because fewer shared sequences reduced the signal-to-noise ratio. Out-of-frame TCR alpha sequences shared between twins showed an excess of low generation-probability sequences compared with coincidental sharing between unrelated individuals. Zero-insertion analyses could be partly confounded by invariant T cells such as MAIT and iNKT, though diverse VJ usage argued against such confounding for most clonotypes. Out-of-frame TCR alpha sharing in monozygotic twins was systematically underestimated by recombination models, whereas sharing between unrelated individuals was in agreement with the recombination models. Fewer insertions were carried by abundant cord blood beta clonotypes, a similar but weaker trend appeared in young adult naive repertoires, and no such trend appeared in memory repertoires.

To prepare the library, 5' RACE was applied. Sequencer: Illumina HiSeq 2000. Template switching introduced a universal primer binding site; the final cDNA contained a unique molecular identifier, enabling accurate counting of TCR cDNA molecules. First-strand cDNA for TCR alpha and beta chains was synthesized from specific primers in the conserved constant-segment region. To control for contamination, every cDNA library carried two barcodes: a SMART-Mk sample barcode plus Illumina barcodes. TruSeq adapter sequences and Illumina sample barcodes were added in two successive PCR steps. Sequencing of the TCR alpha and beta cDNA libraries was done on the Illumina HiSeq platform using custom primers. Concerning the study's data processing: Raw reads were processed with MiGEC to extract unique molecular identifiers, and MiXCR was used to determine CDR3 positions. Recombination models were inferred per individual with the repgenHMM and IGoR tools using an EM algorithm. The tcR package in R was used for shared clonotype analysis, with sharing normalized by the product of cloneset sizes. To study raw recombination free of thymic and clonal selection effects, out-of-frame nonproductive sequences were analyzed. The raw public reads went through TCRdb reprocessing: fastp at Q25, MiXCR clone calling, in-frame beta chains kept. Rows are unified per CDR3 protein, each entry keeping the most common DNA and genes. For this entry, the V and J calls and clone size follow TCRdb and not the study's own pipeline. The sample yields about 470,000 distinct CDR3 sequences; 20% to 25% were counted once. Jointly, the top ten make up about 2.7% of the sample.

V was cut back by 10 bases and J by 8 bases, leaving a gap of 17 bases between them. Sequences ENHRY (CDR1) and SYGVKD (CDR2) are obtained from the germline V gene. From its cysteine to its phenylalanine, the CDR3 spans 12 amino acids. This entry keeps only the CDR3 DNA: 36 bases, framed from base 1. Every donor was a healthy Caucasian. Three pairs of female monozygotic twins, all aged roughly 18 to 30 years, made up the twin cohort. Positive isolation kits from Invitrogen were used to isolate CD4+ and CD8+ T cell populations. A word on this clonotype: The antigen this receptor binds is unknown. No clone much larger than this one lies a single base away; base qualities are absent.

These records were also assigned to another study, of T cells expressing NK-cell markers. The second study's authors report: In sorted CD3+CD56+NKG2C+, CD3+CD56+NKG2C- and CD3+CD56-NKG2C+ T-cell subsets from eight or nine donors, TCR beta-chain repertoires were profiled. Seven of the eight sequenced donors were HCMV-seropositive and one was HCMV-seronegative. To restrict sorting to alphabetaTCR-expressing T cells, an anti-gammadeltaTCR antibody was added in several experiments. In five to seven donors, the dominant CD3+CD56+NKG2C+ clonotypes were among the top 10 CD8+ clonotypes and accounted for about 1.0-7.5% of CD8+ T cells. Those dominant clonotypes were again the most abundant among CD3+CD56-NKG2C+ cells in a few donors, at about 25-65%. Whether the expanded NKG2C-expressing T cell clones were specific for HCMV antigens was left unclear. The eight sequenced donors were randomly selected healthy volunteers, three men and five women. A commercial ELISA kit detecting HCMV-specific IgG in serum was used to determine HCMV serostatus. MIGEC was used to demultiplex reads and group reads by UMI, and MiTCR was used to assemble and quantify clonotypes. To remove erroneous sequences, TCR cDNA sequences were retained only when supported by two or more reads. The tcR package was used for downstream repertoire analysis, with clonotypes matched between fractions based on CDR3 nucleotide sequence plus V segment. VDJmatch was used to annotate antigen specificity against VDJdb, with one amino acid substitution in CDR3 permitted.

Recombination linked TRBV10-3 to TRBJ1-2, with a weak D call of TRBD1 (6 bases match). The sequenced material came from CD4+ T cells sorted from blood. The receptor comes from a woman younger than 30 in good health. In nucleotide form, the sequence is TGTGCCACCTATCGGGGGCCGGAGGGCTACACCTTC. This is translated as CATYRGPEGYTF.